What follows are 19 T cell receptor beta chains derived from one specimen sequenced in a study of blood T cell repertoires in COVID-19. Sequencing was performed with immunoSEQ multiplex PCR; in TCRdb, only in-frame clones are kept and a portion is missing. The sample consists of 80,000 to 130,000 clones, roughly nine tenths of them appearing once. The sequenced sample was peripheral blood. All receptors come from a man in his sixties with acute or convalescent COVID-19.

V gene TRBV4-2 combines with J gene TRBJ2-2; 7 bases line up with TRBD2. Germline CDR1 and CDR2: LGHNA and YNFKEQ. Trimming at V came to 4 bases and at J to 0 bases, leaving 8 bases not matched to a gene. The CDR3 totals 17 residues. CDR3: CASSRDFSGPNTGELFF. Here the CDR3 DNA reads TGTGCCAGCAGCCGGGACTTTAGCGGGCCGAACACCGGGGAGCTGTTTTTT.

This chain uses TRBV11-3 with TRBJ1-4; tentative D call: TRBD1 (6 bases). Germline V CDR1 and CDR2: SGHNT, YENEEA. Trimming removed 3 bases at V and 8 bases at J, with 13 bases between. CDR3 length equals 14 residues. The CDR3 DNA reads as TGTGCCAGCAGCTTTTCCAGGGGTGAGGAAAAACTGTTTTTT. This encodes CASSFSRGEEKLFF.

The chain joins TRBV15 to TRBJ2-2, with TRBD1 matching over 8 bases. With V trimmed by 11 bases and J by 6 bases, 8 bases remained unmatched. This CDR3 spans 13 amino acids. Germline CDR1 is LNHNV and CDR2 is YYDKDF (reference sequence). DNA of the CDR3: TGTGCCGTCCCGGACAGGGACCCCGGGGAGCTGTTTTTT. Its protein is CAVPDRDPGELFF.

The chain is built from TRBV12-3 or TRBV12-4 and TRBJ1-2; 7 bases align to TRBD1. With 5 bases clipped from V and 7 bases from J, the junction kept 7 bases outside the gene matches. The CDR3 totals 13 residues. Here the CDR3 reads CASSQDRWTGYTF. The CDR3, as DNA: TGTGCCAGCAGTCAGGACAGGTGGACTGGCTACACCTTC.

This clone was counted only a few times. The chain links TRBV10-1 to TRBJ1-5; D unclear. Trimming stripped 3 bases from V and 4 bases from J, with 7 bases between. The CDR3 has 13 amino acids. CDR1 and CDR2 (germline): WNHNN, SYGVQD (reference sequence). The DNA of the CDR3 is TGCGCCAGCAGTGAACAAATAAATCAGCCCCAGCATTTT. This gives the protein CASSEQINQPQHF.

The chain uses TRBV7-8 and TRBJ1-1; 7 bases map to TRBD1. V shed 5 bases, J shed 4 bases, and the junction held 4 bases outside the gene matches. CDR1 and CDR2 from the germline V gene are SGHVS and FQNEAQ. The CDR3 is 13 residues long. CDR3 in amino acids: CASSTGVSTEAFF. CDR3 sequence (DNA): TGTGCCAGCAGCACAGGGGTAAGCACTGAAGCTTTCTTT.

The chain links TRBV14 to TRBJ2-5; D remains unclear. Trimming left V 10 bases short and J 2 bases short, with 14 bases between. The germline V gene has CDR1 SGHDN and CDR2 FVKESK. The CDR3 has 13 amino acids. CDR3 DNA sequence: TGTGCCACCCAGTCCTCTCTTCAAGAGACCCAGTACTTC. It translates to CATQSSLQETQYF. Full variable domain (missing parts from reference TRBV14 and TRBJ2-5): EAGVTQFPSHSVIEKGQTVTLRCDPISGHDNLYWYRRVMGKEIKFLLHFVKESKQDESGMPNNRFLAERTGGTYSTLKVQPAELEDSGVYFCATQSSLQETQYFGPGTRLLVL.

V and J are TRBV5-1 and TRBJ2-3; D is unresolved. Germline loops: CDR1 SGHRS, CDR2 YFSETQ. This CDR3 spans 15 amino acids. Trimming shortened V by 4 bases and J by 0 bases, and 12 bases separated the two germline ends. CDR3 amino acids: CASSPPGTSTDTQYF. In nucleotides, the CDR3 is TGCGCCAGCAGCCCCCCAGGAACTAGCACAGATACGCAGTATTTT.

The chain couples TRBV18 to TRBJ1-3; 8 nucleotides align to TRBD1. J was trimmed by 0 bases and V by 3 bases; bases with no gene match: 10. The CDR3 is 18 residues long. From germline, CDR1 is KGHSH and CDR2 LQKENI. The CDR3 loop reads CASSPAGQGQLSGNTIYF. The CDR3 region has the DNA TGTGCCAGCTCACCTGCTGGACAGGGCCAACTCTCTGGAAACACCATATATTTT.

CDR3 nucleotide sequence: TGTGCCAGCAGCCAAGATCCCGGGAAACTTAATTCACCCCTCCACTTT. This encodes CASSQDPGKLNSPLHF. The rearrangement uses TRBV3-1 (or the pseudogene TRBV3-2) and TRBJ1-6, with D unresolved. The CDR3 runs to 16 residues. Between the trimmed V and J ends, which lost 0 bases and 6 bases, there was a span of 12 bases. The germline V gene has CDR1 LGHDT and CDR2 YNNKEL (reference sequence).

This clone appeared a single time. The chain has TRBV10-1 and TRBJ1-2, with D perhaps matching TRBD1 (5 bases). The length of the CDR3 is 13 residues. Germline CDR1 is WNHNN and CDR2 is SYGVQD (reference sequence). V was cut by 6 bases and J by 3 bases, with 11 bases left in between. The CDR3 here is CASSRQPDYGYTF. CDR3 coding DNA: TGCGCCAGCAGCAGACAGCCAGACTATGGCTACACCTTC.

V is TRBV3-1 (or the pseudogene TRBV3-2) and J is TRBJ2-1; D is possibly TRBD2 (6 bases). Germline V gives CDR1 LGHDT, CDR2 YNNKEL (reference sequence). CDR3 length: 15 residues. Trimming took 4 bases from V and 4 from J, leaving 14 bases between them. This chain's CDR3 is CASSPETGGYNEQFF. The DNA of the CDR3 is TGTGCCAGCAGCCCGGAAACCGGGGGATACAATGAGCAGTTCTTC.

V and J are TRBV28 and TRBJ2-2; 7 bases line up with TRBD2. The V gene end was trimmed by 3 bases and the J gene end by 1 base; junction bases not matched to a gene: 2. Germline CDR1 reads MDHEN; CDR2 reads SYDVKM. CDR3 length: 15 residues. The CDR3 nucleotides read TGTGCCAGCAGTTTCGGGAGGTTGAACACCGGGGAGCTGTTTTTT. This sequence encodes CASSFGRLNTGELFF.

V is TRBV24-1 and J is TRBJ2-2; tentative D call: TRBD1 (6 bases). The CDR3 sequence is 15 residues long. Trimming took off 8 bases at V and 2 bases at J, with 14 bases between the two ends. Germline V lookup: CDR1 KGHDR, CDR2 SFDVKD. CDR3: CATKDGTYNTGELFF. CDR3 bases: TGTGCCACCAAGGATGGGACATATAACACCGGGGAGCTGTTTTTT.

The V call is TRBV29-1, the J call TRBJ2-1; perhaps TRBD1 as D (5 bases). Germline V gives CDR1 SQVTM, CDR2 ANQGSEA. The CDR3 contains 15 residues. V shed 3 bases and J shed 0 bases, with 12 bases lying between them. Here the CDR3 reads CSVDSSDSSYNEQFF. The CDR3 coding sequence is TGCAGCGTTGATTCGTCAGACAGCTCCTACAATGAGCAGTTCTTC.

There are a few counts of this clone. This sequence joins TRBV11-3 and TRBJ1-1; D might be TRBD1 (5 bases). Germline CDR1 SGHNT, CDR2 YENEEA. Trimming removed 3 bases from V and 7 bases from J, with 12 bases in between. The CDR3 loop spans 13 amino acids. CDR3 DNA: TGTGCCAGCAGCTTCGCCGACAGCCTTGAAGCTTTCTTT. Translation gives CASSFADSLEAFF.

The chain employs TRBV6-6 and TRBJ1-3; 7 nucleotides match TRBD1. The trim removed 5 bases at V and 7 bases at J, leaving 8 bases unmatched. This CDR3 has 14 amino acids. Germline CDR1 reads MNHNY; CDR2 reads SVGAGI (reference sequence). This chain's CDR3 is CASSLRQGGNTIYF. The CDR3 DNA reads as TGTGCCAGCAGTCTTCGACAGGGTGGGAACACCATATATTTT.

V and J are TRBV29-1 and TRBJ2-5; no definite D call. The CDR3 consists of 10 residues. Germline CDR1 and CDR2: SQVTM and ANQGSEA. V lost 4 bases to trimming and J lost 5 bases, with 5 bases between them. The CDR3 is CSVVQETQYF. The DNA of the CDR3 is TGCAGCGTTGTCCAGGAGACCCAGTACTTC.

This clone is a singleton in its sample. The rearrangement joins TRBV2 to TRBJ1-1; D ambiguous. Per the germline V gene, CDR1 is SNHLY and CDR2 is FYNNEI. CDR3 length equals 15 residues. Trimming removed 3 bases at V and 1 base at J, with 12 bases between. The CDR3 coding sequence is TGTGCCAGCAGTGATTCGGCGGCAGCGAACACTGAAGCTTTCTTT. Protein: CASSDSAAANTEAFF.